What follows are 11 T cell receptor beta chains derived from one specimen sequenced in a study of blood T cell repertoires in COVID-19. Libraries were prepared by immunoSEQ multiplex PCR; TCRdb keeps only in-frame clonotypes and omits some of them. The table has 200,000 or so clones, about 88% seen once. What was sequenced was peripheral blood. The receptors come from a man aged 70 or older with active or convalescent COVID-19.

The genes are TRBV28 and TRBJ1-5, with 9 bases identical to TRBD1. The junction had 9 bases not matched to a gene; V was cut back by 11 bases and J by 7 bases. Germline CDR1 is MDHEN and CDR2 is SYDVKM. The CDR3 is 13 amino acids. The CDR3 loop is CAGGQGVSQPQHF. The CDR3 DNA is TGTGCCGGGGGACAGGGTGTTTCCCAGCCCCAGCATTTT.

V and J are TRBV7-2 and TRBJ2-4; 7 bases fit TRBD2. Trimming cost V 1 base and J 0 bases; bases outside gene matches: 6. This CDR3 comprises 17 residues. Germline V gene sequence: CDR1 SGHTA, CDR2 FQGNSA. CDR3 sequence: CASSLVRGVVAKNIQYF. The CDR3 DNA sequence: TGTGCCAGCAGCTTAGTCCGGGGGGTCGTAGCCAAAAACATTCAGTACTTC.

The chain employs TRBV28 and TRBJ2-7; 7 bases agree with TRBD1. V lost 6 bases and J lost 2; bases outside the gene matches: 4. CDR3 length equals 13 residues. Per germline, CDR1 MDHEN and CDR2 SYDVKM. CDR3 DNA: TGTGCCAGCAGACTGCAGGGGGCCTACGAGCAGTACTTC. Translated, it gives CASRLQGAYEQYF.

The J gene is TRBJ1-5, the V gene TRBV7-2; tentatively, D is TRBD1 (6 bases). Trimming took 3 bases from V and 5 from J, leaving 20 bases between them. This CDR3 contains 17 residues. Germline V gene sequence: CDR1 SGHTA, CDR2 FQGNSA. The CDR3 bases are TGTGCCAGCAGCTTGTTGGGGGGGCCCAGCTTGTATCAGCCCCAGCATTTT. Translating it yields CASSLLGGPSLYQPQHF.

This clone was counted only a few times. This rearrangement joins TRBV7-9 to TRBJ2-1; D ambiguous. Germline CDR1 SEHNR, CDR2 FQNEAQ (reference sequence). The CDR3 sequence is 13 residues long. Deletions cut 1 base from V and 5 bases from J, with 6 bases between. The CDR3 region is CASSLGRDNEQFF. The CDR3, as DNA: TGTGCCAGCAGCTTAGGACGGGACAATGAGCAGTTCTTC.

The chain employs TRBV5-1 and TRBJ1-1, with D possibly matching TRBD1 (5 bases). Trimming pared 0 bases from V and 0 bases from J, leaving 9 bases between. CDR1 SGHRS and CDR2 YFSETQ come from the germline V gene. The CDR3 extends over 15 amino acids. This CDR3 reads CASSLGQGMNTEAFF. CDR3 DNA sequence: TGCGCCAGCAGCTTGGGGCAGGGAATGAACACTGAAGCTTTCTTT.

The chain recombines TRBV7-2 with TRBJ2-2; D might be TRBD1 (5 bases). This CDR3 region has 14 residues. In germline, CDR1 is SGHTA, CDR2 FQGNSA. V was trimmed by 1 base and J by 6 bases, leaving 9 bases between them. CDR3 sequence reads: CASSLVQGPGELFF. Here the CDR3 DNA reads TGTGCCAGCAGCTTAGTTCAGGGCCCCGGGGAGCTGTTTTTT.

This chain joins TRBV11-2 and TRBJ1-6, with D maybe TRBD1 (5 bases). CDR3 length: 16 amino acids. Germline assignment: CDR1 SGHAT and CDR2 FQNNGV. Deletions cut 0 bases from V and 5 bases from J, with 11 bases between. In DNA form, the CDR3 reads TGTGCCAGCAGCTTAGATTATGGACATCATAATTCACCCCTCCACTTT. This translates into CASSLDYGHHNSPLHF.

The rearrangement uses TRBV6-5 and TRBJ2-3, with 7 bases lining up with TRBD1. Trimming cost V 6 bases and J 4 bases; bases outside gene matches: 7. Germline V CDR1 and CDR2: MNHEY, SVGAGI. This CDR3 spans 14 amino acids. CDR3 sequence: CASRLGTVADTQYF. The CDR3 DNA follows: TGTGCCAGCAGACTTGGGACAGTTGCAGATACGCAGTATTTT.

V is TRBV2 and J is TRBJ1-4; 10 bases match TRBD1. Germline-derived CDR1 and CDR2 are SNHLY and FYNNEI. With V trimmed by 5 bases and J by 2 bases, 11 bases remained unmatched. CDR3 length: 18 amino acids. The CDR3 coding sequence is TGTGCCAGCAGTCCTTTGACAGGGGGCTTGGGCACTAATGAAAAACTGTTTTTT. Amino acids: CASSPLTGGLGTNEKLFF.

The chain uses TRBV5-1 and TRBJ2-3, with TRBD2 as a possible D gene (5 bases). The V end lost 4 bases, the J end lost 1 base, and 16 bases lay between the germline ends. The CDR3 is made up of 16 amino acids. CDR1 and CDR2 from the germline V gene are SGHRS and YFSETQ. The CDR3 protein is CASSPGGSVGTDTQYF. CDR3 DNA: TGCGCCAGCAGCCCGGGTGGTAGCGTGGGCACAGATACGCAGTATTTT.